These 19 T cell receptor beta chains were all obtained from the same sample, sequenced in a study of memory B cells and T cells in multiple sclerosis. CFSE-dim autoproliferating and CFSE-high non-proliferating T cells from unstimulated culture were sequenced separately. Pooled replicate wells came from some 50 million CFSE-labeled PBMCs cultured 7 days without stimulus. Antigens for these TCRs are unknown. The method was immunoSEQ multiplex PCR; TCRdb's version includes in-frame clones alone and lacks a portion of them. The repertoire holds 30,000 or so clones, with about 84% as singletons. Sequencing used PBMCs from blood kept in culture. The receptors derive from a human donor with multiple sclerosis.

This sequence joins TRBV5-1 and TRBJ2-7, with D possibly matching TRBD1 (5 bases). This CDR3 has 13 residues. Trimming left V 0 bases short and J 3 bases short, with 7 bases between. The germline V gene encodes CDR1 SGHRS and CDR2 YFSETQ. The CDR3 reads CASSLGQRYEQYF. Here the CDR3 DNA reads TGCGCCAGCAGCTTGGGACAGCGCTACGAGCAGTACTTC.

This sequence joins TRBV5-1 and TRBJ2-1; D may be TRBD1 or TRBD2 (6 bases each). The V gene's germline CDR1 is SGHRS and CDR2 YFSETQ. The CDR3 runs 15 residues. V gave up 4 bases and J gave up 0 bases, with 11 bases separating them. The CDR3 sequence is CASSRGDISYNEQFF. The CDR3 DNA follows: TGCGCCAGCAGCCGCGGGGACATCTCCTACAATGAGCAGTTCTTC.

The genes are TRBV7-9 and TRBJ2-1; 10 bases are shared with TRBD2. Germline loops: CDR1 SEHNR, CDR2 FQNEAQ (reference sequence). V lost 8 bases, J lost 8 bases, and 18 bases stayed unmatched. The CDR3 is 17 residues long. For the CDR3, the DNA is TGTGCCAGCGGGTGGTACACTAGCGGGGAGGGGTTCCATGAGCAGTTCTTC. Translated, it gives CASGWYTSGEGFHEQFF. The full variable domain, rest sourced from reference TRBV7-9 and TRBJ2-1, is DTGVSQNPRHKITKRGQNVTFRCDPISEHNRLYWYRQTLGQGPEFLTYFQNEAQLEKSRLLSDRFSAERPKGSFSTLEIQRTEQGDSAMYLCASGWYTSGEGFHEQFFGPGTRLTVL.

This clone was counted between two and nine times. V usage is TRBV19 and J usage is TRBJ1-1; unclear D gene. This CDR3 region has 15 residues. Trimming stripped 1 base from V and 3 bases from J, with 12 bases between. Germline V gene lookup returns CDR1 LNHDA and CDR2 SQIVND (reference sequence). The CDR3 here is CASSIARPAHTEAFF. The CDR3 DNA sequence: TGTGCCAGTAGTATAGCGAGACCTGCACACACTGAAGCTTTCTTT. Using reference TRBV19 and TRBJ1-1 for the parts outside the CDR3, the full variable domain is DGGITQSPKYLFRKEGQNVTLSCEQNLNHDAMYWYRQDPGQGLRLIYYSQIVNDFQKGDIAEGYSVSREKKESFPLTVTSAQKNPTAFYLCASSIARPAHTEAFFGQGTRLTVV.

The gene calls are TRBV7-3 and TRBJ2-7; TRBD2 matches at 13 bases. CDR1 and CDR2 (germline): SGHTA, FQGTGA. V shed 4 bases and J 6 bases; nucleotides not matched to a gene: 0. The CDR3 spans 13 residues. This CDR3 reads CASSWTSGSEQYF. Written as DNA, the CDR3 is TGTGCCAGCAGCTGGACTAGCGGGAGCGAGCAGTACTTC.

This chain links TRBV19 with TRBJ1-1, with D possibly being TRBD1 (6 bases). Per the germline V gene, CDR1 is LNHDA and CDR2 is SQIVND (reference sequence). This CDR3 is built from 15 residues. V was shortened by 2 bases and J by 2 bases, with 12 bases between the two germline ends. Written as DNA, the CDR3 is TGTGCCAGTAGTATAACATTAGGGACAAACACTGAAGCTTTCTTT. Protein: CASSITLGTNTEAFF.

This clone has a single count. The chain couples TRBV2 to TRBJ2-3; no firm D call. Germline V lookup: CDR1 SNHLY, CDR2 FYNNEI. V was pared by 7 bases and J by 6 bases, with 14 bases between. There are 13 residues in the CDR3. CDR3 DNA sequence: TGTGCCAGCACCTCCGTCCAACGGGATACGCAGTATTTT. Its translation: CASTSVQRDTQYF. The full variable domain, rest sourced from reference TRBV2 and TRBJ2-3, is EPEVTQTPSHQVTQMGQEVILRCVPISNHLYFYWYRQILGQKVEFLVSFYNNEISEKSEIFDDQFSVERPDGSNFTLKIRSTKLEDSAMYFCASTSVQRDTQYFGPGTRLTVL.

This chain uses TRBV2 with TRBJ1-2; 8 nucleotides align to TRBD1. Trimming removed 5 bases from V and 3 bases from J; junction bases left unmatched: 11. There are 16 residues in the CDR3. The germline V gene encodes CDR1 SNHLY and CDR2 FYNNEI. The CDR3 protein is CASSKTWTGLDYGYTF. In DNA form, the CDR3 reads TGTGCCAGCAGTAAAACCTGGACAGGGTTAGACTATGGCTACACCTTC.

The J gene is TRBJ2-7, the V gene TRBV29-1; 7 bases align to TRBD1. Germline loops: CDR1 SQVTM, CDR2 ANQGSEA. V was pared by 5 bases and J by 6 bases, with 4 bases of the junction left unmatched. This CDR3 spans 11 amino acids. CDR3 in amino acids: CSVLTGVEQYF. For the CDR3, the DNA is TGCAGCGTTCTTACAGGGGTCGAGCAGTACTTC.

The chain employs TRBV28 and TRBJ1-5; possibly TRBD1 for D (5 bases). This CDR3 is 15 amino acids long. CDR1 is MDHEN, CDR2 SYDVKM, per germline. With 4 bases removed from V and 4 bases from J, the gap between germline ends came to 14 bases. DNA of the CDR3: TGTGCCAGCAGTTCGCCAGCGGGGGGGAATCAGCCCCAGCATTTT. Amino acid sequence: CASSSPAGGNQPQHF.

The DNA for the CDR3 is TGTGCCAGCAGCTCCCAGGGCGGTGATGAAGCTTTCTTT. As protein: CASSSQGGDEAFF. V usage is TRBV7-9 and J usage is TRBJ1-1, with a possible D match to TRBD1 (5 bases). V lost 4 bases to trimming and J lost 7 bases, with 13 bases between them. Germline CDR1 and CDR2: SEHNR and FQNEAQ (reference sequence). The CDR3 contains 13 residues.

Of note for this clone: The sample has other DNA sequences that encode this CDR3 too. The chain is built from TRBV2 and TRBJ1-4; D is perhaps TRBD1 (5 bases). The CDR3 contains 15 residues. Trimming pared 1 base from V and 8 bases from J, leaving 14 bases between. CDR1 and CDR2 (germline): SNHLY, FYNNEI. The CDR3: CASSEVRGSGEKLFF. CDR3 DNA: TGTGCCAGCAGTGAAGTGAGAGGTTCAGGGGAAAAACTGTTTTTT. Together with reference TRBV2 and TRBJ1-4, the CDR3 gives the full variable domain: EPEVTQTPSHQVTQMGQEVILRCVPISNHLYFYWYRQILGQKVEFLVSFYNNEISEKSEIFDDQFSVERPDGSNFTLKIRSTKLEDSAMYFCASSEVRGSGEKLFFGSGTQLSVL.

The CDR3 protein is CASRKGLAGMPHCFYEQYF. The CDR3 DNA reads TGTGCCAGCAGGAAGGGACTAGCGGGAATGCCCCATTGTTTCTACGAGCAGTACTTC. V is TRBV6-4 and J is TRBJ2-7; 13 nucleotides align to TRBD2. CDR3 length equals 19 residues. V gave up 6 bases and J gave up 3 bases; unmatched junction bases: 17. Per germline, CDR1 MRHNA and CDR2 SNTAGT.

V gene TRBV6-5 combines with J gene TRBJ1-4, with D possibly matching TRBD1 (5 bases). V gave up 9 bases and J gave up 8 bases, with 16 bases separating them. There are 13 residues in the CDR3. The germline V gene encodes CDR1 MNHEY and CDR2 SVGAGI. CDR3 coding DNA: TGTGCCAGTGCCATTCTGGGGGGGGAAAAACTGTTTTTT. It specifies CASAILGGEKLFF.

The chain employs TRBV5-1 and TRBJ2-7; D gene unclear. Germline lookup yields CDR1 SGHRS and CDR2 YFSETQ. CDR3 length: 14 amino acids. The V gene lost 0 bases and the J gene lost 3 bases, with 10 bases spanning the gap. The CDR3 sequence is CASSLGVLNYEQYF. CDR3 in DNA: TGCGCCAGCAGCTTGGGGGTCTTAAACTACGAGCAGTACTTC.

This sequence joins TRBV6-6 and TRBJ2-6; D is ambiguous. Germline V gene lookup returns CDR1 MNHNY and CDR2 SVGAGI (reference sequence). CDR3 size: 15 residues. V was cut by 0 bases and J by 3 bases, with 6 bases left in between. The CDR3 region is CASSYSTVGANVLTF. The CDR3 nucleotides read TGTGCCAGCAGTTACTCGACGGTTGGGGCCAACGTCCTGACTTTC.

In DNA form, the CDR3 reads TGTGCCAGCAGCACTCCGAGACCCGGGGGCACTGAAGCTTTCTTT. This sequence encodes CASSTPRPGGTEAFF. The chain couples TRBV9 to TRBJ1-1; TRBD1 is a possible D gene (5 bases). This CDR3 spans 15 amino acids. Trimming took off 4 bases at V and 4 bases at J, with 17 bases between the two ends. Germline CDR1 reads SGDLS; CDR2 reads YYNGEE.

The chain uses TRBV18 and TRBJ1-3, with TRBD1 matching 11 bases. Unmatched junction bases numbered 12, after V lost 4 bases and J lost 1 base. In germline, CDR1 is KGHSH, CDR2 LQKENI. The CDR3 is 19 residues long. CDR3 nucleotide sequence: TGTGCCAGCTCACTCCGGGACAGGGGGACCTTTCTGTCTGGAAACACCATATATTTT. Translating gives CASSLRDRGTFLSGNTIYF.

CDR3 protein: CASSPGQPSYEQYF. CDR3 in DNA: TGTGCCAGCAGCCCGGGACAGCCCTCCTACGAGCAGTACTTC. This chain links TRBV5-4 with TRBJ2-7; 7 bases fit TRBD1. The J segment lost 0 bases and the V segment lost 4 bases, leaving 4 bases of the junction unmatched. Germline CDR1 is SGHNT and CDR2 is YYREEE (reference sequence). The CDR3 is made up of 14 amino acids.